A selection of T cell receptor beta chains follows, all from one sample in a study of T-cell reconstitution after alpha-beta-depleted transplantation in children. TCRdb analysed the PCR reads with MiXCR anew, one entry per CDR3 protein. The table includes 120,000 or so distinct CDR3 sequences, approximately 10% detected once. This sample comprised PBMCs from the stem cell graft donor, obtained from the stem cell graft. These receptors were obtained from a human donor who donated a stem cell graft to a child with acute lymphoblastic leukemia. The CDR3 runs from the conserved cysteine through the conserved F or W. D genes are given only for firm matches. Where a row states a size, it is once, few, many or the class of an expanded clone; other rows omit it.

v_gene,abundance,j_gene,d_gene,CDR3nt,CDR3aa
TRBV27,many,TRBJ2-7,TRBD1,TGTGCCAGCAGTCCAGGGACAGGGGGCTCCTTTTATTCCTACGAGCAGTACTTC,CASSPGTGGSFYSYEQYF
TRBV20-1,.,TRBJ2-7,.,TGCAGTGCCCTGACTACCCTCAGGAGGAGCGAGCAGTACTTC,CSALTTLRRSEQYF
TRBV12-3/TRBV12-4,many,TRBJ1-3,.,TGTGCCAGCAAACTGGACAGAATTACTGGAAACACCATATATTTT,CASKLDRITGNTIYF
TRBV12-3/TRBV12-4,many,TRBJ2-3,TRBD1,TGTGCCAGCAGTCACCGGGACAGGGATACGCAGTATTTT,CASSHRDRDTQYF
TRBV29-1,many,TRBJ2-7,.,TGCAGCGTTGATGGCGGGACCCTCTACGAGCAGTACTTC,CSVDGGTLYEQYF
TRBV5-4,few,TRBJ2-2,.,TGTGCCAGCAGCTCACCGACACTTAGGGGCACCGGGGAGCTGTTTTTT,CASSSPTLRGTGELFF
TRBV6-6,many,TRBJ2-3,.,TGTGCCAGCAGTTACGCCACAGATACGCAGTATTTT,CASSYATDTQYF
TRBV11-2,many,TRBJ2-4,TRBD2,TGTGCCAGCAGCCTCACTAGCGGGGGGGCTCGAGACAAAAACATTCAGTACTTC,CASSLTSGGARDKNIQYF
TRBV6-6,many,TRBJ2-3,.,TGTGCCAGCGCGAGGAGAAGCACAGATACGCAGTATTTT,CASARRSTDTQYF
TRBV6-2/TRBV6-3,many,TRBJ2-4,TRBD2,TGTGCCAGCAGTGCGCGGGGGGCACGGAGCATTCAGTACTTC,CASSARGARSIQYF
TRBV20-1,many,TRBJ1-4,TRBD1,TGCAGTGCTACGGACAGGGACATGGAAAAACTGTTTTTT,CSATDRDMEKLFF
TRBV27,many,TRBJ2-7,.,TGTGCCAGCAGACCTAGTTGGACAGACCCCTACGAGCAGTACTTC,CASRPSWTDPYEQYF
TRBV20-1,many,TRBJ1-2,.,TGCAGTGCTAGAGGGGCAGGGGCGTCCTCTAACTATGGCTACACCTTC,CSARGAGASSNYGYTF
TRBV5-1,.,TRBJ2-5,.,TGCGCCAGCAGCTTGCCATCGGGGACCCAGTACTTC,CASSLPSGTQYF
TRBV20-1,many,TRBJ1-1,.,TGCAGTGCTAGCGGGACATTGAACACTGAAGCTTTCTTT,CSASGTLNTEAFF
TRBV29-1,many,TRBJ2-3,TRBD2,TGCAGCTTCCGGACTAGCGGGAGGGCAACAGATACGCAGTATTTT,CSFRTSGRATDTQYF
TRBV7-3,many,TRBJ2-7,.,TGTGCCAGCAGCTTCGCTGGCAGCTCCTACGAGCAGTACTTC,CASSFAGSSYEQYF
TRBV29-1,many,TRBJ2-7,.,TGCAGCGTAGAGGGGCGGGCCTCCTACGAGCAGTACTTC,CSVEGRASYEQYF
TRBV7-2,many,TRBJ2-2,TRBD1,TGTGCCAGCAGCGCCAAACCACAGGGGGCGAACACCGGGGAGCTGTTTTTT,CASSAKPQGANTGELFF
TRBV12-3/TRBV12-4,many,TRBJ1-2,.,TGTGCCAGCAGCACCCGGAAGGGGAATTATGGCTACACCTTC,CASSTRKGNYGYTF
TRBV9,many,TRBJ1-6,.,TGTGCCAGCGCGGGGGGGAATTCACCCCTCCACTTT,CASAGGNSPLHF
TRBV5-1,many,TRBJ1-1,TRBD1,TGCGCCAGCACCAGAAGGACAGGGATCGGGGTTTCCACTGAAGCTTTCTTT,CASTRRTGIGVSTEAFF
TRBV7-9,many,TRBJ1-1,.,TGTGCCAGCAGCTTAGATCAGGGGAACACTGAAGCTTTCTTT,CASSLDQGNTEAFF
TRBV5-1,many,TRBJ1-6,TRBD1,TGCGCCAGCAGCTGGACAGGGGGGAGCAGTTCACCCCTCCACTTT,CASSWTGGSSSPLHF
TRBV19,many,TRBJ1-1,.,TGTGCCAGTAGTATGGGCAGGTACACTGAAGCTTTCTTT,CASSMGRYTEAFF
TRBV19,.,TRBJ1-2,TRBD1,TGTGCCAGTAGCCTGATATCGACAGGGGAAGGCTACACCTTC,CASSLISTGEGYTF
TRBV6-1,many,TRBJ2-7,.,TGTGCCAGCAGTGAAATAGCGGCGTCCTCCTCCTACGAGCAGTACTTC,CASSEIAASSSYEQYF
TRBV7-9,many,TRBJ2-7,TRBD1,TGTGCCAGCAGACCCGGACAGGGGGAGACTTTAAGCTACGAGCAGTACTTC,CASRPGQGETLSYEQYF
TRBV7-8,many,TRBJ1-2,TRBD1,TGTGCCAGCAGCTTAGCGGGGACAGCCTATGGCTACACCTTC,CASSLAGTAYGYTF
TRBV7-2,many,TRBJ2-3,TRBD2,TGTGCCAGCAGCTTAGAGCCTAGCGGGGGGCTCACAGATACGCAGTATTTT,CASSLEPSGGLTDTQYF
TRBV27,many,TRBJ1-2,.,TGTGCCAGCAGCATGGGGGGGAGTCCTAACTATGGCTACACCTTC,CASSMGGSPNYGYTF
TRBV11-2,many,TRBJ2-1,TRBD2,TGTGCCAGCAGCTTAGTGGTTCTAGCGGATTACAATGAGCAGTTCTTC,CASSLVVLADYNEQFF
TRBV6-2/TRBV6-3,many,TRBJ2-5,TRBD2,TGTGCCAGCAGTTACGCGGGACTAGGTGAGACCCAGTACTTC,CASSYAGLGETQYF
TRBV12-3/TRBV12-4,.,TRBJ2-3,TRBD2,TGTGCCAGCAGTTACGAACTAGCGGGAGGCGGGGATACGCAGTATTTT,CASSYELAGGGDTQYF
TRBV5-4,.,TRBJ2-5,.,TGTGCCAGCAGCTTTCCTCTCCTAGTTCGCCAAGAGACCCAGTACTTC,CASSFPLLVRQETQYF
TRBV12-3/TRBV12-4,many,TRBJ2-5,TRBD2,TGTGCCAGCACTAAGCGGGAGGGTCAAGAGACCCAGTACTTC,CASTKREGQETQYF
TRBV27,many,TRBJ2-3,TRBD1,TGTGCCAGCAGTTTAGGGGGACAGGGAAGGGATCAGGATACGCAGTATTTT,CASSLGGQGRDQDTQYF
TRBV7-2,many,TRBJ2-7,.,TGTGCCAGCAGTCCAAACCGGGGCTACGAGCAGTACTTC,CASSPNRGYEQYF
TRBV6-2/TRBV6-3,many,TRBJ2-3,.,TGTGCCAGCAGTTACTCGAGCCAGGCCCCTAGCACAGATACGCAGTATTTT,CASSYSSQAPSTDTQYF
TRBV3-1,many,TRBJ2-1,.,TGTGCCAGCAGCCAAGATGTGGTCCTCTACAATGAGCAGTTCTTC,CASSQDVVLYNEQFF
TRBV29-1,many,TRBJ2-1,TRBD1,TGCAGCGTAGACTACGGGACAGGGGCCTACAATGAGCAGTTCTTC,CSVDYGTGAYNEQFF
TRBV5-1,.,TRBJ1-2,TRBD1,TGCGCCAGCAGCTGGACAGGGACGGGCTACACCTTC,CASSWTGTGYTF
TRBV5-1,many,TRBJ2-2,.,TGCGCCAGCAGCTTGGATGGGGCGGACACCGGGGAGCTGTTTTTT,CASSLDGADTGELFF
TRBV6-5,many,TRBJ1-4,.,TGTGCCAGCAGTTACTCGATCCAGGGACGTGAAAAACTGTTTTTT,CASSYSIQGREKLFF
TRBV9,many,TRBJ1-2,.,TGTGCCAGCAGCGCGCACTTGGAACTCTATGGCTACACCTTC,CASSAHLELYGYTF
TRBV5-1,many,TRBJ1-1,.,TGCGCCAGCAGCTTGGACAATCAGGGCACTGAAGCTTTCTTT,CASSLDNQGTEAFF
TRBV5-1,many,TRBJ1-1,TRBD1,TGCGCCAGCAGCCTCCCTACCGGGACAGTCACTGAAGCTTTCTTT,CASSLPTGTVTEAFF
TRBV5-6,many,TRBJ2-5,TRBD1,TGTGCCAGCAGCTTGACGTCAGGGGGTGGAGAGACCCAGTACTTC,CASSLTSGGGETQYF